The T cell receptor beta chain under discussion was sequenced for a study of blood T cells in healthy people across ages (dated by TCRdb to about 2015). Background for the entire study: In model experiments, template switching captured roughly one uniquely barcoded TCR beta cDNA molecule for every two T cells. Age-related changes in TCR beta repertoire diversity were measured in the study by deep sequencing normalized with unique cDNA molecular identifiers. The donors were split into four age groups: young (average around 15 years), middle-aged (39), aged (roughly 68) and long-lived (approximately 80). To avoid experimental bias, donors of different ages were randomly spread across the sequencing lanes. The study analyzed two additional independent replicas of 1 million unique cDNA reads from the same blood draw for two donors, one aged 18 to 30 and one aged 80 or older. What the study reported, not specific to this receptor: The long-lived group showed more naive CD4+ T cells, fewer expanded clones and increased TCR diversity than the aged group, suggesting age selection. As age increased, observed TCR beta diversity per million T cells dropped in a roughly linear way, and a significant reduction was already evident by age roughly 36. Bulk unsorted PBMC profiling prevented conclusive comparison of naive and antigen-experienced compartments. The CMV infection status of donors was not known, potentially confounding age-related changes in expanded clonotypes. Estimates of total diversity based on one million sequenced T cells were regarded as lower bounds and as underestimates. A strong correlation was found between observed TCR beta diversity and the percentage of naive T cells measured by flow cytometry.

The donors were about 40 Caucasian individuals from Russia, aged roughly 6 to 90 years, who were systemically healthy. Each donor gave ten milliliters of peripheral blood, drawn into EDTA-treated Vacutainer tubes. PBMCs were isolated by Ficoll-Paque density-gradient centrifugation, with at least 6 million obtained per sample. Total RNA, at least 5.5 micrograms per sample, was extracted from PBMCs with Trizol reagent. Naive CD45RAhigh/CD27high T cell percentages were measured by flow cytometry on a PBMC aliquot from every donor. A word on this clonotype: Its antigen remains unidentified. Base qualities are missing; no much larger clone stands one base away.

Libraries were prepared through 5' RACE. The data were produced on an Illumina HiSeq 2500. A second PCR of about 7 to 12 cycles was run with a J-beta primer mix and a sample-barcoded 5' primer. Each TCR beta cDNA molecule received a unique molecular identifier from a template-switch 5' adaptor carrying 12 random nucleotides. Each sample yielded at least 2.5 million CDR3-containing paired-end reads. First-strand cDNA was synthesized from all RNA with the Mint cDNA synthesis kit, primed by a TRBC-specific oligonucleotide. Following uracil-DNA glycosylase treatment, all cDNA underwent a first 18-cycle PCR with the universal primers M1SS and BC2_uni_R. On the authors' methods: For normalization, 1 million high-quality reads, each with a distinct molecular identifier, were randomly selected from each sample. Reads with shared molecular identifiers were discarded instead of being binned into consensus sequences. MiTCR, run with a Q25 quality threshold and the strictest error-elimination algorithm, handled CDR3 identification, clonotype clustering and error correction. A nonparametric unseen species model using Euler transformation provided a lower-bound estimate of total TCR beta diversity. The raw public reads went through TCRdb reprocessing: fastp at Q25, MiXCR clone calling, in-frame beta chains kept. Rows are unified per CDR3 protein, each entry keeping the most common DNA and genes. TCRdb's processing, not the authors' own work, is the source of the V and J calls. This sample holds about 1.5 million distinct CDR3 sequences; approximately 42% were observed only once. In total, the top ten clones hold about 4% of the sample.

Looking up the germline V gene (reference sequence) yields CDR1 WNHNN and CDR2 SYGVQD. V sheds 4 bases and J sheds 8 bases, leaving 12 bases between their ends. The CDR3, cysteine through phenylalanine, is 13 amino acids long. This entry keeps only the CDR3 DNA: 39 bases, framed from base 1. The specimen sequenced was blood. The sequence is built from TRBV10-1 and TRBJ2-1; the D segment may tentatively be TRBD1 or TRBD2, each giving 6 matched bases. The source of this sequence is a woman between 18 and 30 years old in good health. At the DNA level, the sequence is TGCGCCAGCAGTGCACAGGGAGGTTATGAGCAGTTCTTC. Its translation is CASSAQGGYEQFF.